This TCR beta chain was documented in a study of memory CD4+ T cells and cytomegalovirus serostatus. Study at large: This sample comes from healthy Belgian adults, about nine CMV seropositive, about 25 seronegative.

Germline V gives CDR1 SGHNT, CDR2 YYREEE (reference sequence). Trimming at V came to 3 bases and at J to 4 bases, leaving 10 bases not matched to a gene. The length of the CDR3 is 16 residues. In the original processing: After removing out-of-frame reads, over 2 million distinct TCRbeta sequences remained. Clones were sequenced by immunoSEQ multiplex PCR, and TCRdb holds only the in-frame ones, with some missing. The DNA was the basis for D and trimming; V, J and clone size are from that table. The sample has 50,000 to 60,000 clones; 82% are singletons. The sort gate was single viable CD3+CD4+CD8-CD45RO+ cells for memory CD4+ T cells.

The J gene is TRBJ1-1, the V gene TRBV5-4, with 9 bases fitting TRBD1. The sequenced material came from memory CD4+ T cells from blood. The TCR sequence derives from an adult in good health and CMV-seronegative. The CDR3 sequence is CASSSEDRGWGTEAFF. The CDR3 coding sequence is TGTGCCAGCAGCTCCGAGGACAGGGGATGGGGCACTGAAGCTTTCTTT.